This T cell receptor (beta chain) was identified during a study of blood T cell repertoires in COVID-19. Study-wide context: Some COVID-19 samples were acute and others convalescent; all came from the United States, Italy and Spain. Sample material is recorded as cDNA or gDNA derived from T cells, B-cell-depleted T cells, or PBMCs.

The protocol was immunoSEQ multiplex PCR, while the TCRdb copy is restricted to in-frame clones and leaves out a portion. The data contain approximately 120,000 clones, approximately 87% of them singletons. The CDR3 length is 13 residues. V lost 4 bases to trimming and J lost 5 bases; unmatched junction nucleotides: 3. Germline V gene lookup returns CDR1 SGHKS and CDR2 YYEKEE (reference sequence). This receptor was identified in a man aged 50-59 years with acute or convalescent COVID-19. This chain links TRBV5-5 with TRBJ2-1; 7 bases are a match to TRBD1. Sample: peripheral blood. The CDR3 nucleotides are TGTGCCAGCAGCCCCGGACAGGACAATGAGCAGTTCTTC. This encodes CASSPGQDNEQFF.